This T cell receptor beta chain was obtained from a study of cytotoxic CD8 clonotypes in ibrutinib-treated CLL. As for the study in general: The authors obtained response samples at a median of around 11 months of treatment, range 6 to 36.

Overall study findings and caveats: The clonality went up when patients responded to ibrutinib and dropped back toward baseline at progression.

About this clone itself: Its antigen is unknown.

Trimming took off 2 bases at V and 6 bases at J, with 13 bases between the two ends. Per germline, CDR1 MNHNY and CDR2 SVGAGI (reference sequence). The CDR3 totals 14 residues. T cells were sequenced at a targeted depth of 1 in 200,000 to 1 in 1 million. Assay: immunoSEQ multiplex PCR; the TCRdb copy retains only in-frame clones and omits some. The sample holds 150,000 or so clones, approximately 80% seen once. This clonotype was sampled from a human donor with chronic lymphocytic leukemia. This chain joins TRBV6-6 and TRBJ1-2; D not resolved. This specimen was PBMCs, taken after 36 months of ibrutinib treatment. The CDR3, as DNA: TGTGCCAGCAGTTACGGGAACAGCGGTCATGGCTACACCTTC. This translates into CASSYGNSGHGYTF.